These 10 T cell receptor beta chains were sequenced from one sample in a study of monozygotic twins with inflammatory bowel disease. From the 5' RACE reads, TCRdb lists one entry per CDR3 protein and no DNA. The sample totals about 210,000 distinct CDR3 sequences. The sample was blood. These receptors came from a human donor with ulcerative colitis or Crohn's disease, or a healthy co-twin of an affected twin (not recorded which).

The CDR3 protein is CASSQDYMAGGYGYTF. The chain uses TRBV14 and TRBJ1-2. This CDR3 region has 16 residues. Germline assignment: CDR1 SGHDN and CDR2 FVKESK.

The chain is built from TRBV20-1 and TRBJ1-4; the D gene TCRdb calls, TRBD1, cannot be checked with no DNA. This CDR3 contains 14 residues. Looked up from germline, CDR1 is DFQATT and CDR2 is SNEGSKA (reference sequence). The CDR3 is CSALSGAVNEKLFF.

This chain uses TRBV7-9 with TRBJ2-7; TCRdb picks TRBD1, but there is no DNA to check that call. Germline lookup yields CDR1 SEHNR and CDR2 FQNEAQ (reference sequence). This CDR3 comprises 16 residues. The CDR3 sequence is CASSLGWGRVSYEQYF. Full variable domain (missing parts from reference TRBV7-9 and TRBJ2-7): DTGVSQNPRHKITKRGQNVTFRCDPISEHNRLYWYRQTLGQGPEFLTYFQNEAQLEKSRLLSDRFSAERPKGSFSTLEIQRTEQGDSAMYLCASSLGWGRVSYEQYFGPGTRLTVT.

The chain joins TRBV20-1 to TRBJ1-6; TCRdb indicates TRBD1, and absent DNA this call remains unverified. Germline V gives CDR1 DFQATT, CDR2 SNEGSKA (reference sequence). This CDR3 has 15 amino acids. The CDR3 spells CSASRTTGSNSPLHF.

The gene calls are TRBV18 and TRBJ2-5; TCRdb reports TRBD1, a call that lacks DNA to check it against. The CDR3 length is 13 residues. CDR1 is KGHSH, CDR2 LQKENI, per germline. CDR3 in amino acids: CASSPGHRETQYF.

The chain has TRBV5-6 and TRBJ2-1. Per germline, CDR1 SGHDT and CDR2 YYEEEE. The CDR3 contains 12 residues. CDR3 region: CASSLERHEQFF.

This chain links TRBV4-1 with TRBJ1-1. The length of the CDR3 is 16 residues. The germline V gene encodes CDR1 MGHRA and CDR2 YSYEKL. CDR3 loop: CASSQRRSPSVSEAFF.

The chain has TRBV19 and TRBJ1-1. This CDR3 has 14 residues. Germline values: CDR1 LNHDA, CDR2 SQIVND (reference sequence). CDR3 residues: CASKPGPWDTEAFF.

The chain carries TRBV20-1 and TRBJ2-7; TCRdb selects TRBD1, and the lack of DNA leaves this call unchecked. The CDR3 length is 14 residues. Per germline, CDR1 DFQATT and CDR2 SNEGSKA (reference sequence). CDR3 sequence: CSASGPAGAYEQYF.

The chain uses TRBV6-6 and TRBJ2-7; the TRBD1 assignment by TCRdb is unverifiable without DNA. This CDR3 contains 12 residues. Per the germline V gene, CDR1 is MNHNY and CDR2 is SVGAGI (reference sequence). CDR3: CASSTGVYEQYF.